The next 26 T cell receptor beta chains were all read from a single sample in a study of T cells in Graves' hyperthyroidism and ophthalmopathy. Using RNA transcripts as the source, TCR beta CDR3 regions were amplified. HTBI primers were the set used in a first-round RT-PCR of the TCR CDR3. TCRdb re-called the multiplex PCR reads with MiXCR, one entry per CDR3 protein. The repertoire has 450,000 to 650,000 distinct CDR3 sequences, roughly 15% of them found once; the top ten carry 17%. The sample consisted of blood. Receptors were obtained from a woman aged 18-29 years with Graves' ophthalmopathy.

Ten or more counts support this clonotype. CDR3 amino acids: CATRLNQVETQYF. The CDR3 region has the DNA TGCGCCACCAGACTAAACCAAGTCGAGACCCAGTACTTC. This chain connects TRBV5-1 to TRBJ2-5, with D tentatively TRBD2 (5 bases). Trimming left V 9 bases short and J 5 bases short, with 17 bases between. Germline V gene sequence: CDR1 SGHRS, CDR2 YFSETQ. This CDR3 has 13 amino acids.

The gene calls are TRBV27 and TRBJ2-3; D gene ambiguous. Trimming cost V 3 bases and J 3 bases, with 10 bases left between them. CDR1 is MNHEY, CDR2 SMNVEV, per germline (reference sequence). The CDR3 totals 14 residues. CDR3 residues: CASSFAAATDTQYF. The CDR3 nucleotides are TGTGCCAGCAGTTTCGCGGCGGCAACAGATACGCAGTATTTT.

This clonotype has just a few counts. The chain joins TRBV7-9 to TRBJ1-4; perhaps TRBD1 as D (5 bases). The CDR3 has 16 residues. Deletions cut 1 base from V and 3 bases from J, with 12 bases between. Germline CDR1 is SEHNR and CDR2 is FQNEAQ (reference sequence). CDR3 amino acids: CASSLGDSQSNEKLFF. The CDR3 DNA is TGTGCCAGCAGCTTAGGAGACAGTCAATCTAATGAAAAACTGTTTTTT.

The V gene is TRBV9, the J gene TRBJ1-2, with a possible D match to TRBD1 (5 bases). Germline V gene data show CDR1 as SGDLS and CDR2 as YYNGEE. Trimming cost V 5 bases and J 2 bases, with 25 bases left between them. The CDR3 is made up of 18 amino acids. This chain's CDR3 is CASSRTGTVLVRNYGYTF. CDR3 bases: TGTGCCAGCAGTCGAACCGGGACGGTCCTAGTACGAAACTATGGCTACACCTTC.

This clonotype was recorded at least ten times. V usage is TRBV6-1 and J usage is TRBJ1-2; D perhaps matches TRBD1 (5 bases). Germline V gene lookup returns CDR1 MNHNS and CDR2 SASEGT. This CDR3 is built from 16 residues. The V and J ends lost 1 base and 7 bases respectively, with 19 bases between them. CDR3 coding DNA: TGTGCCAGCAGTGAAGGGTCTGGTTGGGGCGGAGGTGGCTACACCTTC. Its translation is CASSEGSGWGGGGYTF.

This rearrangement joins TRBV7-8 to TRBJ2-3; D not resolved. The CDR3 covers 14 residues. V lost 1 base and J 3 bases, leaving 8 bases between the germline ends. Germline values: CDR1 SGHVS, CDR2 FQNEAQ. For the CDR3, the DNA is TGTGCCAGCAGCTTAGGCGGAAGAACAGATACGCAGTATTTT. Amino acids: CASSLGGRTDTQYF.

This clonotype was counted ten times or more. The V and J genes are TRBV20-1 and TRBJ2-1; the match to TRBD2 covers 9 bases. Germline CDR1 is DFQATT and CDR2 is SNEGSKA (reference sequence). V was pared by 3 bases and J by 1 base, with 10 bases of the junction left unmatched. The length of the CDR3 is 17 residues. CDR3 in DNA: TGCAGTGCTAGTCGAATAGTAGCGGGAGTTTCCTACAATGAGCAGTTCTTC. Amino acid sequence: CSASRIVAGVSYNEQFF.

V gene TRBV6-4 combines with J gene TRBJ1-5; D call uncertain. CDR3 length: 18 residues. CDR1 and CDR2 (germline): MRHNA, SNTAGT. V lost 7 bases and J lost 0, with 22 bases in between. CDR3 protein: CASTSRSSPLCSNQPQHF. The CDR3 DNA is TGTGCCAGCACGAGCCGCTCGAGTCCACTGTGTAGCAATCAGCCCCAGCATTTT.

Only a few counts were recorded for this clonotype. This sequence joins TRBV4-1 and TRBJ1-3, with 9 bases lining up with TRBD1. Per the germline V gene, CDR1 is MGHRA and CDR2 is YSYEKL. CDR3 size: 17 residues. V shed 0 bases, J shed 4 bases, and the junction held 7 bases outside the gene matches. The chain's CDR3 is CASSQDRDRVGGNTIYF. Here the CDR3 DNA reads TGCGCCAGCAGCCAAGATCGGGACAGGGTTGGAGGAAACACCATATATTTT.

The chain combines TRBV4-1 with TRBJ2-7, with 7 bases lining up with TRBD1. Germline V gene data show CDR1 as MGHRA and CDR2 as YSYEKL. J lost 0 bases, V lost 2 bases, and 13 bases had no gene match. The CDR3 consists of 18 residues. Written as DNA, the CDR3 is TGCGCCAGCAGCCAACTTTTTGGGACAGCACATACCTCCTACGAGCAGTACTTC. It codes for CASSQLFGTAHTSYEQYF.

This clonotype was found a few times. DNA for the CDR3: TGTGCCAGCAGTTTCAGGACACCGAACTACGAGCAGTACTTC. Encoded protein: CASSFRTPNYEQYF. V is TRBV6-9 and J is TRBJ2-7; weak D call: TRBD1 (5 bases). Trimming took 4 bases from V and 3 from J, leaving 13 bases between them. Germline lookup yields CDR1 MNHGY and CDR2 SVAAGI. The CDR3 is made up of 14 amino acids.

V usage is TRBV5-1 and J usage is TRBJ2-7, with 10 nucleotides matching TRBD2. The CDR3 totals 15 residues. Germline assignment: CDR1 SGHRS and CDR2 YFSETQ. Trimming removed 2 bases from V and 4 bases from J; junction bases left unmatched: 6. CDR3 coding DNA: TGCGCCAGCAGCTTCGAAGCGGGGGGGCCATACGAGCAGTACTTC. Translated, it gives CASSFEAGGPYEQYF.

Notes on this clonotype: With a much larger clone just one base away, this may be a read error. This chain uses TRBV12-3 or TRBV12-4 with TRBJ2-5; TRBD2 matches at 10 bases. The CDR3 runs 17 residues. Trimming took 2 bases from V and 4 from J; bases not matched to a gene: 10. CDR3 amino acids: CASSLRVSGGKRETQYF. The CDR3 nucleotides read TGTGCCAGCAGTTTAAGAGTTAGCGGGGGGAAACGAGAGACCCAGTACTTC.

This clonotype was detected ten times or more. The chain recombines TRBV27 with TRBJ2-1; 10 nucleotides line up with TRBD2. The V and J ends lost 3 bases and 2 bases, in that order; junction bases with no gene match: 4. Germline lookup yields CDR1 MNHEY and CDR2 SMNVEV (reference sequence). The CDR3 has 16 amino acids. CDR3: CASSFALAGAYNEQFF. The CDR3 region has the DNA TGTGCCAGCAGTTTCGCGCTAGCGGGAGCCTACAATGAGCAGTTCTTC.

This clonotype showed up many times. A single base separates this from a much larger clone, so it may be a read error. This chain joins TRBV27 and TRBJ2-1, with 9 bases aligning to TRBD1. CDR3 length: 14 residues. V was pared by 5 bases and J by 8 bases, with 7 bases of the junction left unmatched. The V gene's germline CDR1 is MNHEY and CDR2 SMNVEV (reference sequence). CDR3 region: CASSPGTGYDEQFF. In DNA form, the CDR3 reads TGTGCCAGCAGTCCCGGGACAGGGTACGATGAGCAGTTCTTC.

In this sample, this clonotype turned up many times. The chain has TRBV3-1 and TRBJ2-1, with TRBD1 as a possible D gene (7 bases). This CDR3 comprises 15 residues. Germline V lookup: CDR1 LGHDT, CDR2 YNNKEL (reference sequence). CDR3: CAGGPAGSSYNEQFF. For the CDR3, the DNA is TGTGCAGGGGGCCCAGCCGGGAGCTCCTACAATGAGCAGTTCTTC.

This clonotype was observed many times. This chain uses TRBV30 with TRBJ2-1; D unclear. With 7 bases removed from V and 9 bases from J, the gap between germline ends came to 16 bases. Germline CDR1 reads GTSNPN; CDR2 reads SVGIG (reference sequence). This CDR3 spans 12 amino acids. The CDR3 DNA reads as TGTGCCTTCATTGCCCAGGTCACTGAGCAGTTCTTC. Translating it yields CAFIAQVTEQFF.

V usage is TRBV19 and J usage is TRBJ1-1; D unresolved. Trimming took 3 bases from V and 0 from J, leaving 8 bases between them. The CDR3 consists of 14 residues. Germline V gives CDR1 LNHDA, CDR2 SQIVND (reference sequence). The CDR3 protein is CASSMQSMNTEAFF. The DNA of the CDR3 is TGTGCCAGTAGTATGCAGAGCATGAACACTGAAGCTTTCTTT.

In this sample, this clonotype turned up many times. The rearrangement uses TRBV11-2 and TRBJ2-7; D not certain. The ends were cut back, 6 bases at V and 1 base at J, with 10 bases in the middle. Germline loops: CDR1 SGHAT, CDR2 FQNNGV. CDR3 length: 13 amino acids. The CDR3 coding sequence is TGTGCCAGCAGTTCCGCCCTATCCTACGAGCAGTACTTC. Residues: CASSSALSYEQYF.

This clonotype appeared a few times. CDR3 protein: CSAIKTGGTEAFF. CDR3 DNA: TGCAGTGCAATAAAGACAGGGGGCACTGAAGCTTTCTTT. The rearrangement uses TRBV20-1 and TRBJ1-1; TRBD1 aligns across 9 bases. V was pared by 6 bases and J by 4 bases, with 6 bases of the junction left unmatched. Looked up from germline, CDR1 is DFQATT and CDR2 is SNEGSKA (reference sequence). This CDR3 has 13 residues.

The rearrangement joins TRBV19 to TRBJ2-7; D may be TRBD1 (5 bases). Deletions cut 3 bases from V and 3 bases from J, with 18 bases between. The CDR3 is made up of 16 amino acids. CDR1 is LNHDA, CDR2 SQIVND, per germline (reference sequence). CDR3 region: CASSMYRAGMIYEQYF. The CDR3 region has the DNA TGTGCCAGTAGTATGTATCGGGCAGGGATGATCTACGAGCAGTACTTC.

In regard to this clonotype: With a much larger clone just one base away, this may be a read error. V is TRBV28 and J is TRBJ2-5, with D perhaps matching TRBD1 (5 bases). In germline, CDR1 is MDHEN, CDR2 SYDVKM. The CDR3 consists of 15 residues. V was pared by 9 bases and J by 1 base, with 18 bases between. The CDR3 nucleotides read TGTGCCAGTGGGGCGGACGGATCAATCCAAGAGACCCAGTACTTC. Encoded protein: CASGADGSIQETQYF.

In nucleotides, the CDR3 is TGCGCCAGCAGCTTGGGACTAGCGGGAGGGGGCAAAAACATTCAGTACTTC. Encoded protein: CASSLGLAGGGKNIQYF. The chain links TRBV5-1 to TRBJ2-4; the match to TRBD2 covers 14 bases. The CDR3 spans 17 residues. Germline lookup yields CDR1 SGHRS and CDR2 YFSETQ. The ends lost 0 bases at V and 3 bases at J; junction bases unmatched: 2. The variable domain in full, with the rest retrieved from reference TRBV5-1 and TRBJ2-4, is KAGVTQTPRYLIKTRGQQVTLSCSPISGHRSVSWYQQTPGQGLQFLFEYFSETQRNKGNFPGRFSGRQFSNSRSEMNVSTLELGDSALYLCASSLGLAGGGKNIQYFGAGTRLSVL.

There are a few counts of this clonotype. The CDR3 DNA sequence: TGCGCCAGCAGCCCCTTCGGGTCCCCGGATACGCAGTATTTT. Translation: CASSPFGSPDTQYF. This rearrangement joins TRBV4-1 to TRBJ2-3; D unresolved. Trimming shortened V by 4 bases and J by 6 bases, and 14 bases separated the two germline ends. The germline V gene encodes CDR1 MGHRA and CDR2 YSYEKL. The CDR3 is 14 amino acids.

This clonotype occurred many times. With a much larger clone just one base away, this may be a read error. J is TRBJ2-7 and V is TRBV7-2; no firm D call. V lost 1 base, J lost 4 bases, and 5 bases lay in between. The CDR3 spans 12 residues. The germline CDR1 and CDR2 sequences are SGHTA and FQGNSA. CDR3 bases: TGTGCCAGCAGCTTAGTGGTGTACGAGCAGTACTTC. Translated: CASSLVVYEQYF. Filled out from reference TRBV7-2 and TRBJ2-7, the complete variable domain reads GAGVSQSPSNKVTEKGKDVELRCDPISGHTALYWYRQSLGQGLEFLIYFQGNSAPDKSGLPSDRFSAERTGGSVSTLTIQRTQQEDSAVYLCASSLVVYEQYFGPGTRLTVT.

This clonotype was counted ten times or more. The chain has TRBV28 and TRBJ2-1; 8 bases fit TRBD2. The CDR3 totals 14 residues. Germline V gene lookup returns CDR1 MDHEN and CDR2 SYDVKM. V was clipped by 3 bases and J by 7 bases; unmatched bases: 5. The CDR3 spells CASSFRGGVNEQFF. The CDR3 DNA is TGTGCCAGCAGTTTCCGGGGGGGGGTGAATGAGCAGTTCTTC.